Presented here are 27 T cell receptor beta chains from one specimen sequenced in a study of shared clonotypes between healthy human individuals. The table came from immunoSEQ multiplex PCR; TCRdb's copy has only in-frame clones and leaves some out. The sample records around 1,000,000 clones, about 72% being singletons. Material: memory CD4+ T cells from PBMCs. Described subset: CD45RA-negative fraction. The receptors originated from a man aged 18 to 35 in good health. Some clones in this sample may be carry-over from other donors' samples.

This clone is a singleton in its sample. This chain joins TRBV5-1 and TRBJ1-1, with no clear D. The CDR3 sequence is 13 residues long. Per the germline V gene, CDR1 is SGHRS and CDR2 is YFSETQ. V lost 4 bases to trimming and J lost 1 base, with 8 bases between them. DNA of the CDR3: TGCGCCAGCAGCAGGGTTGGGAACACTGAAGCTTTCTTT. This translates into CASSRVGNTEAFF.

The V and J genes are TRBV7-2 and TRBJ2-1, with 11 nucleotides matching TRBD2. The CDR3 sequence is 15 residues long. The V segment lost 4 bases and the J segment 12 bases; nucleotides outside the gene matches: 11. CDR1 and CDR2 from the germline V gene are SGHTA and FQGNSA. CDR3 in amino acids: CASSYGTSGSTGQFF. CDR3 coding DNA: TGTGCCAGCAGCTATGGGACTAGCGGCTCTACGGGGCAGTTCTTC. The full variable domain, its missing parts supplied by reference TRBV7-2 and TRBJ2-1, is GAGVSQSPSNKVTEKGKDVELRCDPISGHTALYWYRQSLGQGLEFLIYFQGNSAPDKSGLPSDRFSAERTGGSVSTLTIQRTQQEDSAVYLCASSYGTSGSTGQFFGPGTRLTVL.

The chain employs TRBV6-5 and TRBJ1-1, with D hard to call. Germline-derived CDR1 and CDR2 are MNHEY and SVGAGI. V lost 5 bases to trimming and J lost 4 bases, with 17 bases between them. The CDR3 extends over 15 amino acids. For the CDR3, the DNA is TGTGCCAGCAGTCGCGTCATCGGAGGGTCCACTGAAGCTTTCTTT. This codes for CASSRVIGGSTEAFF.

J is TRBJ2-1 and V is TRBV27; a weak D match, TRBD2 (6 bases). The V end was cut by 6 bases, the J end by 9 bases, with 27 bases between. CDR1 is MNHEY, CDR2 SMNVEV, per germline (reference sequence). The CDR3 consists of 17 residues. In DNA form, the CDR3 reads TGTGCCAGCAGGCCCTCTCCCCTGACCCCTGGGGGGAGTGAGCAGTTCTTC. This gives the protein CASRPSPLTPGGSEQFF.

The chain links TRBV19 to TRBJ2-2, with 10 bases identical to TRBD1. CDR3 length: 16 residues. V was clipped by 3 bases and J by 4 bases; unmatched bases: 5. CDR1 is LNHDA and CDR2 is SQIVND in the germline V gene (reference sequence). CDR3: CASSINRDRGTGELFF. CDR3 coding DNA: TGTGCCAGTAGTATTAATCGGGACAGGGGCACCGGGGAGCTGTTTTTT.

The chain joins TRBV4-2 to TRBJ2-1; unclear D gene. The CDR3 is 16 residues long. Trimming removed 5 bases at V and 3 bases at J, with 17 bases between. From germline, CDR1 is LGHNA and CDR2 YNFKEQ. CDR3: CASSVARGPGYNEQFF. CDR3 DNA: TGTGCCAGCAGCGTCGCCCGCGGACCAGGCTACAATGAGCAGTTCTTC.

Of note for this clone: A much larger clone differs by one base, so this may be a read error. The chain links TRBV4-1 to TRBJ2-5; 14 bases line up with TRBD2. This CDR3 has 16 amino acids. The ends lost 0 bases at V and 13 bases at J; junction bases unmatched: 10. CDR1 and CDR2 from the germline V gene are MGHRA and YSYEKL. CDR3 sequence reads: CASSQEGTSGSIERYF. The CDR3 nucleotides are TGCGCCAGCAGCCAAGAAGGGACTAGCGGGAGTATCGAGCGGTACTTC.

The CDR3 DNA reads as TGCGCCAGCAGCCACCTACCGGCCGGAGTAGGCACAGATACGCAGTATTTT. It encodes CASSHLPAGVGTDTQYF. V and J are TRBV4-1 and TRBJ2-3; D gene ambiguous. The V end was cut by 3 bases, the J end by 1 base, with 17 bases between. Germline CDR1 MGHRA, CDR2 YSYEKL. The CDR3 sequence is 17 residues long.

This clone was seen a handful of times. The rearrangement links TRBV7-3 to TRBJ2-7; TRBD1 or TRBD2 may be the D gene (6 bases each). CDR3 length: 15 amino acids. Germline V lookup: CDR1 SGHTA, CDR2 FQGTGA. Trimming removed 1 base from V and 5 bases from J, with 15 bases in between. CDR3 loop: CASSLNGRGGDEQYF. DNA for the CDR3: TGTGCCAGCAGCTTAAACGGCAGGGGAGGTGACGAGCAGTACTTC. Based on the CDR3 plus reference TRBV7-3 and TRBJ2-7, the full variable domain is GAGVSQTPSNKVTEKGKYVELRCDPISGHTALYWYRQSLGQGPEFLIYFQGTGAADDSGLPNDRFFAVRPEGSVSTLKIQRTERGDSAVYLCASSLNGRGGDEQYFGPGTRLTVT.

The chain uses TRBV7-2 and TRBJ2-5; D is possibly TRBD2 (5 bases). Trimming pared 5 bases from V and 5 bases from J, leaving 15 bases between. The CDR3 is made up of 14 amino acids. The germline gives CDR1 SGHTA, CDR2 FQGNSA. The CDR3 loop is CASSRPGMLETQYF. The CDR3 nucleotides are TGTGCCAGCAGCCGGCCGGGGATGCTGGAGACCCAGTACTTC. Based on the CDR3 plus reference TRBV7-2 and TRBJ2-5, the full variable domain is GAGVSQSPSNKVTEKGKDVELRCDPISGHTALYWYRQSLGQGLEFLIYFQGNSAPDKSGLPSDRFSAERTGGSVSTLTIQRTQQEDSAVYLCASSRPGMLETQYFGPGTRLLVL.

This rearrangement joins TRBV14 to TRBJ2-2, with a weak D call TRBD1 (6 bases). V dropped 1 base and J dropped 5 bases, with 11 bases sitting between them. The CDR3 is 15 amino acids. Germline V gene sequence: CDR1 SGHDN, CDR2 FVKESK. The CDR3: CASSQVPRGTGELFF. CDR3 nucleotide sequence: TGTGCCAGCAGCCAAGTCCCTAGGGGGACCGGGGAGCTGTTTTTT.

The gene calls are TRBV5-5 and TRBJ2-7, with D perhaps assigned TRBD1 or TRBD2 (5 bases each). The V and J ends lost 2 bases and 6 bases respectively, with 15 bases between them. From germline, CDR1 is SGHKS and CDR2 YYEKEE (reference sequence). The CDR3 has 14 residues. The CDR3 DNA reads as TGTGCCAGCAGCTTCCTAGAGGGGATAACCGAGCAGTACTTC. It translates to CASSFLEGITEQYF. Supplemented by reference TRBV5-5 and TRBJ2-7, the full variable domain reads DAGVTQSPTHLIKTRGQQVTLRCSPISGHKSVSWYQQVLGQGPQFIFQYYEKEERGRGNFPDRFSARQFPNYSSELNVNALLLGDSALYLCASSFLEGITEQYFGPGTRLTVT.

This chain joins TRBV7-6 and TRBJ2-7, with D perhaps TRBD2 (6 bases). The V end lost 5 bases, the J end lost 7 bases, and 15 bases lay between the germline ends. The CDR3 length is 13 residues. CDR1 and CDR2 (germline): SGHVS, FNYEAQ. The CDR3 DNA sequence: TGTGCCAGCAGCCCGCCAGCTAGCGCGGAGCAGTACTTC. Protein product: CASSPPASAEQYF.

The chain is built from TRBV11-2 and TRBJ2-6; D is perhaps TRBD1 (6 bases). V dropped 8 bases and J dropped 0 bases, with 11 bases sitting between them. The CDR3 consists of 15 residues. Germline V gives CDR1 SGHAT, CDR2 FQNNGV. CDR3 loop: CASGTPSSGANVLTF. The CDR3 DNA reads TGTGCCAGCGGGACACCGAGCTCTGGGGCCAACGTCCTGACTTTC.

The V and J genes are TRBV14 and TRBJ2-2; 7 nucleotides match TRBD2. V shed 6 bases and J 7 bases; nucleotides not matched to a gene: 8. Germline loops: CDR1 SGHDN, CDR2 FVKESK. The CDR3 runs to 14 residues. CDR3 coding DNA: TGTGCCAGCAGATTGGGAGGGAAAGGCGGGGAGCTGTTTTTT. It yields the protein CASRLGGKGGELFF.

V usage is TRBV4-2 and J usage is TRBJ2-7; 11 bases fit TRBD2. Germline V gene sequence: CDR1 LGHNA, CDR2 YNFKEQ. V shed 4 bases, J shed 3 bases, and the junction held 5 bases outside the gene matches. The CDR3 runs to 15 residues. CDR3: CASSPGTSGLYEQYF. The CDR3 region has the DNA TGTGCCAGCAGCCCCGGGACTAGCGGACTCTACGAGCAGTACTTC.

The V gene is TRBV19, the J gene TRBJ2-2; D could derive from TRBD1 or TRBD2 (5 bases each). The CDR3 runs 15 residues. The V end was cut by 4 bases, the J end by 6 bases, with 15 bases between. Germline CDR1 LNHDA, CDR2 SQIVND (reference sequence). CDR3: CASSTSGPLAGELFF. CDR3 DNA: TGTGCCAGTAGTACGTCGGGACCCCTGGCCGGGGAGCTGTTTTTT.

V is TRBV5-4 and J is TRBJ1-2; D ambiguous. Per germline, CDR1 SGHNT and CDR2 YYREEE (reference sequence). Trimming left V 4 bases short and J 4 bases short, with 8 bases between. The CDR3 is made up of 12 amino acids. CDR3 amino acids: CASSPRTYGYTF. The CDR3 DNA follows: TGTGCCAGCAGCCCAAGGACCTATGGCTACACCTTC.

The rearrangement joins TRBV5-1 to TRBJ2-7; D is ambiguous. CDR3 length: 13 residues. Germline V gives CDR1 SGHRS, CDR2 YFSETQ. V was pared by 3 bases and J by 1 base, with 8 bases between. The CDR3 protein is CASSSGPSYEQYF. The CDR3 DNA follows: TGCGCCAGCAGCTCAGGACCATCCTACGAGCAGTACTTC.

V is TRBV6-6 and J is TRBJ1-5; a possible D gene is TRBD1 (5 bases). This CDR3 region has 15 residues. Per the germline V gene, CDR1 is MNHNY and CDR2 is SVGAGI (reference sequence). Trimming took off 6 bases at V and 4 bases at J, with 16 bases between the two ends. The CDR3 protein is CASRPGTQANQPQHF. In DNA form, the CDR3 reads TGTGCCAGCAGGCCCGGGACTCAAGCGAATCAGCCCCAGCATTTT.

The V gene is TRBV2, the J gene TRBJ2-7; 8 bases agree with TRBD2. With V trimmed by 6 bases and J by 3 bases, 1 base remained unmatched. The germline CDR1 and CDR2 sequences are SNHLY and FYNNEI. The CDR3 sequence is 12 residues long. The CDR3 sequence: CASRGLDYEQYF. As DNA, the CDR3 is TGTGCCAGCAGGGGACTAGACTACGAGCAGTACTTC.

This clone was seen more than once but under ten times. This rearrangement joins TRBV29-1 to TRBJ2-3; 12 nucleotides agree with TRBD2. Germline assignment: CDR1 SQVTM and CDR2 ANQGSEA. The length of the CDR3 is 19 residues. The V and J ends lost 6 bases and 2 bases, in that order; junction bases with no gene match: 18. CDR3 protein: CSVAQQGLAGGVNTDTQYF. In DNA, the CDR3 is TGCAGCGTCGCTCAACAGGGGCTAGCGGGAGGGGTGAACACAGATACGCAGTATTTT.

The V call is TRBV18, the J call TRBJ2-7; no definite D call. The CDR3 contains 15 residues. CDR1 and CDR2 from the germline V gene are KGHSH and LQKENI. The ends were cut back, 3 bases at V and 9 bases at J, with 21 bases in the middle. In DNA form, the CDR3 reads TGTGCCAGCTCACCGTTCGGGCTAGTGGCTGAGTGGCAGTACTTC. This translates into CASSPFGLVAEWQYF.

The CDR3 sequence is CASSGTEQETQYF. The CDR3 coding sequence is TGTGCCAGCAGTGGGACAGAGCAAGAGACCCAGTACTTC. The V call is TRBV28, the J call TRBJ2-5, with 7 bases fitting TRBD1. This CDR3 is built from 13 residues. Germline CDR1 reads MDHEN; CDR2 reads SYDVKM. Trimming cost V 5 bases and J 2 bases; bases outside gene matches: 2.

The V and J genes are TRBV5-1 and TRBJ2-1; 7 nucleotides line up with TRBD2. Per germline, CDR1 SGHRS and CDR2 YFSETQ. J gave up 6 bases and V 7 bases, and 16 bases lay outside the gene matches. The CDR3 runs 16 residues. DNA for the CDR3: TGCGCCAGCGGGAGGGAACAGCCATCTTTGACCAATGAGCAGTTCTTC. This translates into CASGREQPSLTNEQFF.

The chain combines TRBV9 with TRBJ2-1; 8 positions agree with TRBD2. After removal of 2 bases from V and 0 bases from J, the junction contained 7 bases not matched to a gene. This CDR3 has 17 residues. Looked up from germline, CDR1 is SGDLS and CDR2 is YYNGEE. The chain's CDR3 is CASSVSTSGRSYNEQFF. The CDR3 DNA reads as TGTGCCAGCAGCGTCTCAACTAGCGGACGCTCCTACAATGAGCAGTTCTTC. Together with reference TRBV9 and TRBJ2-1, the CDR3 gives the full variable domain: DSGVTQTPKHLITATGQRVTLRCSPRSGDLSVYWYQQSLDQGLQFLIQYYNGEERAKGNILERFSAQQFPDLHSELNLSSLELGDSALYFCASSVSTSGRSYNEQFFGPGTRLTVL.

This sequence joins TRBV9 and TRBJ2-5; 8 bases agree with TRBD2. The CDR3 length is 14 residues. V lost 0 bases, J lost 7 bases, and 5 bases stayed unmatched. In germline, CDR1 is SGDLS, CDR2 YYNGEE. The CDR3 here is CASSVEAGGLTQYF. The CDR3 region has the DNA TGTGCCAGCAGCGTAGAGGCGGGAGGATTGACCCAGTACTTC.